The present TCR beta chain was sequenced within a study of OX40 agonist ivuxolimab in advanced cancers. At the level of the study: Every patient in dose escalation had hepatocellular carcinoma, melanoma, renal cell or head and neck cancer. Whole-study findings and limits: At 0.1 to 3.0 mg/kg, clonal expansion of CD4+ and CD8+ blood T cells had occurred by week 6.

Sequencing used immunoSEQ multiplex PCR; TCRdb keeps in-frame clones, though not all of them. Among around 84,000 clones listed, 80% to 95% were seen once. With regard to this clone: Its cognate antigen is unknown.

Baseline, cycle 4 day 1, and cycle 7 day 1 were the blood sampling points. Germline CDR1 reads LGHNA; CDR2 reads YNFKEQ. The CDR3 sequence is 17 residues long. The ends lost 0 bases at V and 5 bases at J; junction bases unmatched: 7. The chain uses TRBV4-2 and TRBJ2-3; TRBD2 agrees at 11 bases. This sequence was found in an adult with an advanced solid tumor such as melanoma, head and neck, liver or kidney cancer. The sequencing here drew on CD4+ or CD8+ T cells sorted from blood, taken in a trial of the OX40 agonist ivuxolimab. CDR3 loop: CASSQDGASGRRDTQYF. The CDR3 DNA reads TGTGCCAGCAGCCAAGACGGGGCTAGCGGGAGGAGAGATACGCAGTATTTT.